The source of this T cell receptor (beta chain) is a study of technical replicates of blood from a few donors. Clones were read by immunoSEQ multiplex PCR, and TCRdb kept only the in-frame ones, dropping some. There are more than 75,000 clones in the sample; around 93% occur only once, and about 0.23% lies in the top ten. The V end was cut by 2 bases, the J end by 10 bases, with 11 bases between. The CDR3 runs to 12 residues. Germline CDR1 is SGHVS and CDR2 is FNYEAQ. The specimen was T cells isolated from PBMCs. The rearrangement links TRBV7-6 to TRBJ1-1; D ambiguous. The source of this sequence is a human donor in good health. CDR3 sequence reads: CASSLLSGRAFF. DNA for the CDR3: TGTGCCAGCAGCTTATTAAGTGGGCGAGCTTTCTTT.